This entry lists 24 T cell receptor beta chains sequenced from one sample in a study of vaccination and CD4 T cells after COVID-19. Regarding treatment: roughly 10-day PBMC culture with coronavirus spike peptide pools or control peptides (ViraFEST assay). Gathering of the CD4+ T cells, from the unexposed donor, took place before the COVID-19 pandemic (2011-2018). The Oncomine TCR Beta short-read assay was applied to DNA of cultured CD4+ T cells. TCRdb called the PCR reads again in MiXCR, with one record for every CDR3 protein. The table records 7,500 or so distinct CDR3 sequences, approximately 48% of them present only once. These receptors' targets are unknown. The specimen sequenced was CD4+ T cells from blood, cultured in vitro. The receptors shown here come from a human donor in good health.

This clonotype was detected a few times. For the CDR3, the DNA is TGTGCCAGCAGCCTAGGCAGGCGGGAGCGTCCCTCCTACGAGCAGTACTTC. This sequence encodes CASSLGRRERPSYEQYF. This chain connects TRBV7-2 to TRBJ2-7; TRBD2 matches 7 bases. The CDR3 runs 17 residues. CDR1 is SGHTA, CDR2 FQGNSA, per germline. The V and J ends lost 5 bases and 0 bases, in that order; junction bases with no gene match: 13.

This clonotype was observed a single time. The chain employs TRBV6-1 and TRBJ2-7; D may be TRBD1 (6 bases). Trimming left V 6 bases short and J 3 bases short, with 15 bases between. The CDR3 extends over 14 amino acids. Germline V gene data show CDR1 as MNHNS and CDR2 as SASEGT. The CDR3 sequence: CASSRTVTSYEQYF. CDR3 nucleotides: TGTGCCAGCAGCCGGACAGTTACGAGCTACGAGCAGTACTTC.

The V gene is TRBV6-1, the J gene TRBJ1-1; 7 positions agree with TRBD1. This CDR3 is built from 14 residues. Germline trimming cut 6 bases from V and 0 bases from J; bases unmatched to any gene: 4. Germline-derived CDR1 and CDR2 are MNHNS and SASEGT. The CDR3 protein is CASRPGTVNTEAFF. The DNA for the CDR3 is TGTGCCAGCAGACCCGGGACAGTGAACACTGAAGCTTTCTTT.

V and J are TRBV5-4 and TRBJ1-1, with D uncertain. The CDR3 has 12 residues. The germline V gene encodes CDR1 SGHNT and CDR2 YYREEE (reference sequence). Trimming cost V 4 bases and J 3 bases, with 7 bases left between them. CDR3 amino acids: CASSQLDTEAFF. The CDR3 region has the DNA TGTGCCAGCAGCCAGCTGGACACTGAAGCTTTCTTT.

This clonotype was counted only a few times. This chain connects TRBV20-1 to TRBJ1-1; maybe TRBD1 (5 bases). V lost 1 base, J lost 1 base, and 19 bases lay in between. Germline V gives CDR1 DFQATT, CDR2 SNEGSKA (reference sequence). The CDR3 extends over 17 amino acids. The CDR3 here is CSARGRDRRLANTEAFF. The CDR3 DNA is TGCAGTGCTAGAGGGCGAGACAGAAGACTTGCGAACACTGAAGCTTTCTTT.

This clonotype was counted once. V and J are TRBV7-8 and TRBJ1-6, with 10 bases that match TRBD1. The CDR3 is 17 amino acids. The V segment lost 4 bases and the J segment 6 bases; nucleotides outside the gene matches: 9. Germline V lookup: CDR1 SGHVS, CDR2 FQNEAQ. The CDR3 nucleotides read TGTGCCAGCAGCTCACGGAGTGACAGGGGGCGTAATTCACCCCTCCACTTT. Translating it yields CASSSRSDRGRNSPLHF. The full variable domain, completed using reference TRBV7-8 and TRBJ1-6, is GAGVSQSPRYKVAKRGQDVALRCDPISGHVSLFWYQQALGQGPEFLTYFQNEAQLDKSGLPSDRFFAERPEGSVSTLKIQRTQQEDSAVYLCASSSRSDRGRNSPLHFGNGTRLTVT.

As DNA, the CDR3 is TGCGCCAGCAGTGAGACAGGGCGGACTGAAGCTTTCTTT. The encoded protein is CASSETGRTEAFF. The chain joins TRBV10-1 to TRBJ1-1, with TRBD1 as a possible D gene (6 bases). The CDR3 has 13 residues. Trimming stripped 2 bases from V and 5 bases from J, with 9 bases between. Germline V lookup: CDR1 WNHNN, CDR2 SYGVQD (reference sequence).

The genes are TRBV5-4 and TRBJ2-5; D not resolved. The ends were cut back, 2 bases at V and 2 bases at J, with 16 bases in the middle. The CDR3 sequence is 16 residues long. The V gene's germline CDR1 is SGHNT and CDR2 YYREEE (reference sequence). This chain's CDR3 is CASSLAGWLPQETQYF. In nucleotides, the CDR3 is TGTGCCAGCAGCTTAGCCGGCTGGCTCCCACAAGAGACCCAGTACTTC.

DNA of the CDR3: TGTGCCAGCAGCGACCGACTAGCCCTTGGGAATGAGCAGTTCTTC. Its protein is CASSDRLALGNEQFF. This chain connects TRBV7-9 to TRBJ2-1, with 7 bases that match TRBD2. The germline CDR1 and CDR2 sequences are SEHNR and FQNEAQ (reference sequence). Trimming took 5 bases from V and 7 from J; bases not matched to a gene: 11. The CDR3 is made up of 15 amino acids.

V gene TRBV28 combines with J gene TRBJ2-1, with TRBD1 matching over 11 bases. Germline values: CDR1 MDHEN, CDR2 SYDVKM. V trimming: 3 bases; J trimming: 9 bases; junction bases outside the gene matches: 7. The CDR3 length is 15 residues. The CDR3 DNA sequence: TGTGCCAGCAGTTTCCGGGGACAGGGGGGCGGTGAGCAGTTCTTC. Protein: CASSFRGQGGGEQFF. Based on the CDR3 plus reference TRBV28 and TRBJ2-1, the full variable domain is DVKVTQSSRYLVKRTGEKVFLECVQDMDHENMFWYRQDPGLGLRLIYFSYDVKMKEKGDIPEGYSVSREKKERFSLILESASTNQTSMYLCASSFRGQGGGEQFFGPGTRLTVL.

The gene calls are TRBV2 and TRBJ1-1, with TRBD1 as a possible D gene (6 bases). Trimming took off 7 bases at V and 1 base at J, with 7 bases between the two ends. In germline, CDR1 is SNHLY, CDR2 FYNNEI. The CDR3 has 12 residues. CDR3 region: CASIRGNTEAFF. The CDR3 nucleotides are TGTGCCAGCATCAGGGGGAACACTGAAGCTTTCTTT.

This sequence joins TRBV21-1 and TRBJ2-3. TRBV21-1 is described as a pseudogene. The CDR3 consists of 16 residues. As DNA, the CDR3 is TGTGCCAGCAGCAACCGCCTCAACCAGAGCACAGATACGCAGTATTTT. This gives the protein CASSNRLNQSTDTQYF.

This clonotype was recorded once. The chain joins TRBV18 to TRBJ1-2; D might be TRBD1 (6 bases). The germline CDR1 and CDR2 sequences are KGHSH and LQKENI. Trimming took 0 bases from V and 2 from J, leaving 7 bases between them. The CDR3 is 14 amino acids. The CDR3 DNA sequence: TGTGCCAGCTCACCACCTCAGGGGAACTATGGCTACACCTTC. It translates to CASSPPQGNYGYTF.

V and J are TRBV6-1 and TRBJ2-2; 12 bases align to TRBD2. Germline V gene data show CDR1 as MNHNS and CDR2 as SASEGT. V trimming: 8 bases; J trimming: 0 bases; junction bases outside the gene matches: 1. The length of the CDR3 is 15 residues. CDR3 DNA: TGTGCCAGCGGACTAGCGGGGCCGAACACCGGGGAGCTGTTTTTT. Protein product: CASGLAGPNTGELFF.

CDR3 sequence reads: CASSLLVPTGELFF. The CDR3 DNA sequence: TGTGCCAGCAGCTTACTGGTGCCCACCGGGGAGCTGTTTTTT. The chain uses TRBV7-2 and TRBJ2-2; D ambiguous. The CDR3 length is 14 residues. Germline V lookup: CDR1 SGHTA, CDR2 FQGNSA. Trimming left V 2 bases short and J 4 bases short, with 8 bases between. The full variable domain, rest sourced from reference TRBV7-2 and TRBJ2-2, is GAGVSQSPSNKVTEKGKDVELRCDPISGHTALYWYRQSLGQGLEFLIYFQGNSAPDKSGLPSDRFSAERTGGSVSTLTIQRTQQEDSAVYLCASSLLVPTGELFFGEGSRLTVL.

This chain uses TRBV9 with TRBJ1-5; D is ambiguous. Trimming took 0 bases from V and 5 from J, leaving 9 bases between them. The germline V gene encodes CDR1 SGDLS and CDR2 YYNGEE. This CDR3 contains 14 residues. CDR3 DNA: TGTGCCAGCAGCGTAGGGCTATTTGATCAGCCCCAGCATTTT. Translated: CASSVGLFDQPQHF.

CDR3 loop: CASSRNRDSPYEQYF. CDR3 nucleotides: TGTGCCAGCAGCCGAAACCGGGACTCACCCTACGAGCAGTACTTC. The chain uses TRBV11-2 and TRBJ2-7; D may be TRBD2 (6 bases). CDR1 is SGHAT, CDR2 FQNNGV, per germline. Trimming pared 5 bases from V and 2 bases from J, leaving 16 bases between. The CDR3 is 15 amino acids.

The chain couples TRBV7-2 to TRBJ2-3; TRBD2 is a possible D gene (6 bases). The germline gives CDR1 SGHTA, CDR2 FQGNSA. The CDR3 is 13 amino acids. Trimming took 5 bases from V and 5 from J, leaving 11 bases between them. The CDR3 sequence is CASSRRDRDTQYF. In nucleotides, the CDR3 is TGTGCCAGCAGCCGGCGGGACCGAGATACGCAGTATTTT. Using reference TRBV7-2 and TRBJ2-3 for the parts outside the CDR3, the full variable domain is GAGVSQSPSNKVTEKGKDVELRCDPISGHTALYWYRQSLGQGLEFLIYFQGNSAPDKSGLPSDRFSAERTGGSVSTLTIQRTQQEDSAVYLCASSRRDRDTQYFGPGTRLTVL.

The chain employs TRBV9 and TRBJ2-5, with unresolved D. V lost 2 bases and J lost 5, with 10 bases in between. This CDR3 spans 13 amino acids. CDR1 and CDR2 (germline): SGDLS, YYNGEE. The CDR3 nucleotides read TGTGCCAGCAGCGTTGTCTCTCGGGAGACCCAGTACTTC. This codes for CASSVVSRETQYF.

The chain employs TRBV19 and TRBJ2-7; the match to TRBD1 covers 7 bases. Unmatched junction bases numbered 6, after V lost 5 bases and J lost 5 bases. CDR3 length: 13 residues. Germline values: CDR1 LNHDA, CDR2 SQIVND (reference sequence). CDR3 region: CASSVGTVNEQYF. CDR3 nucleotide sequence: TGTGCCAGTAGTGTCGGGACAGTCAACGAGCAGTACTTC.

This sequence joins TRBV19 and TRBJ2-1; 9 positions match TRBD2. This CDR3 is 16 amino acids long. The germline CDR1 and CDR2 sequences are LNHDA and SQIVND (reference sequence). Trimming at V came to 3 bases and at J to 1 base, leaving 4 bases not matched to a gene. CDR3 loop: CASSMPLAGSYNEQFF. The CDR3 region has the DNA TGTGCCAGTAGTATGCCTCTAGCGGGATCCTACAATGAGCAGTTCTTC.

This clonotype was seen a few times. The chain joins TRBV20-1 to TRBJ1-5, with D hard to call. The CDR3 loop spans 14 amino acids. Germline values: CDR1 DFQATT, CDR2 SNEGSKA (reference sequence). The V gene lost 2 bases and the J gene lost 3 bases, with 11 bases spanning the gap. The CDR3 DNA reads TGCAGTGCTAGACTCCCAAGGGCCAATCAGCCCCAGCATTTT. Its protein product is CSARLPRANQPQHF.

V and J are TRBV28 and TRBJ1-6; D not resolved. This CDR3 spans 14 amino acids. V was shortened by 4 bases and J by 7 bases, with 11 bases between the two germline ends. The germline CDR1 and CDR2 sequences are MDHEN and SYDVKM. The CDR3 protein is CASSSRQYNSPLHF. The CDR3 DNA reads TGTGCCAGCAGTTCCCGGCAGTACAATTCACCCCTCCACTTT.

The gene calls are TRBV9 and TRBJ2-3, with 8 bases fitting TRBD2. Germline loops: CDR1 SGDLS, CDR2 YYNGEE. This CDR3 has 16 amino acids. Trimming removed 4 bases from V and 1 base from J; junction bases left unmatched: 8. The CDR3, as DNA: TGTGCCAGCAGCCCGGGAGGGTTGATGGGCACAGATACGCAGTATTTT. Translated, it gives CASSPGGLMGTDTQYF. The full variable domain, in which reference TRBV9 and TRBJ2-3 provide the parts outside the CDR3, is DSGVTQTPKHLITATGQRVTLRCSPRSGDLSVYWYQQSLDQGLQFLIQYYNGEERAKGNILERFSAQQFPDLHSELNLSSLELGDSALYFCASSPGGLMGTDTQYFGPGTRLTVL.